The 4 T cell receptor beta chains below all came from one sample that was sequenced in a study of cytomegalovirus exposure and HLA in healthy donors (dated by TCRdb to about 2017). Receptor libraries were prepared by the immunoSEQ multiplex PCR assay. For the multiplex PCR, a mixture combining 60 forward primers for TCR Vbeta segments and 13 reverse primers for TCR Jbeta segments was used. In TCRdb, the immuneACCESS table is reduced to in-frame sequences with V and J assigned. These tables do not hold every clone; where another copy was compared, an unresolved V gene accounts for under half, and the others remain unexplained. A total of 150,000 to 200,000 clones appear in this sample, approximately 80% of them only once. Around 14% of the sample rests with the top ten. Material: PBMCs. These receptors were taken from a woman aged 40 to 55 in good health and CMV-seronegative.

This clone came up once. The V gene is TRBV7-6, the J gene TRBJ1-2, with D uncertain. Germline V gives CDR1 SGHVS, CDR2 FNYEAQ. V dropped 0 bases and J dropped 4 bases, with 12 bases sitting between them. The CDR3 has 15 amino acids. The CDR3 reads CASSLAGRGPYGYTF. The CDR3 DNA follows: TGTGCCAGCAGCTTAGCAGGACGAGGGCCCTATGGCTACACCTTC.

The CDR3 nucleotides read TGCGCCAGCAGCTTCGGGACAGGGTTCAATGAGCAGTTCTTC. Encoded protein: CASSFGTGFNEQFF. The chain is built from TRBV5-1 and TRBJ2-1; the match to TRBD1 covers 9 bases. V dropped 2 bases and J dropped 6; count of bases not matched to a gene: 3. The germline CDR1 and CDR2 sequences are SGHRS and YFSETQ. There are 14 residues in the CDR3.

Here the CDR3 reads CASSSGLVGTDTQYF. CDR3 in DNA: TGTGCCAGCAGCTCCGGACTAGTGGGCACAGATACGCAGTATTTT. This chain uses TRBV11-3 with TRBJ2-3, with 7 bases fitting TRBD2. The CDR3 spans 15 residues. Germline V gene sequence: CDR1 SGHNT, CDR2 YENEEA. Unmatched junction bases numbered 5, after V lost 4 bases and J lost 1 base.

There are a few counts of this clone. Other nucleotide sequences in the sample specify the same CDR3. V and J are TRBV6-1 and TRBJ2-3, with D possibly matching TRBD2 (5 bases). Germline V gene data show CDR1 as MNHNS and CDR2 as SASEGT. The V and J ends lost 1 base and 1 base respectively, with 12 bases between them. The CDR3 has 16 residues. Here the CDR3 reads CASSEGLAGGTDTQYF. Here the CDR3 DNA reads TGTGCCAGCAGTGAAGGGCTAGCAGGAGGCACAGATACGCAGTATTTT.